Sequencing of this T cell receptor (beta chain) was carried out in a study of blood T cell repertoires in COVID-19. About the research overall: The analysed material was cDNA or gDNA that came from T cells, B-cell-depleted T cells, or PBMCs.

The authors' processing: Amplification from reference gene primers served as the basis for estimated nucleated cell counts. Here immunoSEQ multiplex PCR was the method, and the copy in TCRdb shows in-frame clones only, minus some. V and J calls and clone size are given by that table; D and trimming were obtained from the DNA. Seen here are 120,000 or so clones, approximately 90% observed once, and the top ten hold more than 4%. CDR3 length equals 16 residues. Trimming left V 3 bases short and J 3 bases short, with 16 bases between. Germline V lookup: CDR1 MNHNS, CDR2 SASEGT. Sequenced material: peripheral blood. This TCR came from a man in his forties or fifties with acute or convalescent COVID-19. V gene TRBV6-1 combines with J gene TRBJ2-3, with D tentatively TRBD1 (5 bases). CDR3 amino acids: CASSDSRDLGTDTQYF. The CDR3 DNA follows: TGTGCCAGCAGTGACAGCAGGGATTTAGGGACAGATACGCAGTATTTT.